A selection of T cell receptor beta chains follows, all from one sample in a study of T-cell reconstitution after alpha-beta-depleted transplantation in children. TCRdb re-called the PCR reads with MiXCR, one entry per CDR3 protein. The table includes 500,000 or so distinct CDR3 sequences, roughly 33% detected once. The material was PBMCs from the stem cell graft donor, obtained from the stem cell graft. Every receptor here comes from a human donor who donated a stem cell graft to a child with aplastic anemia. Both conserved end residues are part of each CDR3. A D gene is named only where the DNA matches it firmly. A clone size is listed for some rows: how often the clone was seen (once, few, many), or a class if it is expanded.

>.|.|TRBV4-3|TRBJ2-3
CASSPGAAFTDTQYF
TGCGCCAGCAGCCCCGGGGCAGCGTTCACAGATACGCAGTATTTT
>.|.|TRBV7-8|TRBJ2-7
CASSLVPGSYEQYF
TGTGCCAGCAGCTTAGTACCAGGATCCTACGAGCAGTACTTC
>.|TRBD2|TRBV5-4|TRBJ2-5
CASSPGLAGVGETQYF
TGTGCCAGCAGCCCGGGACTAGCGGGAGTTGGGGAGACCCAGTACTTC
>.|.|TRBV27|TRBJ1-2
CASSSLDGVDGYTF
TGTGCCAGCAGCTCTCTGGACGGGGTGGATGGCTACACCTTC
>.|TRBD1|TRBV7-9|TRBJ2-3
CASSLEGQDTDTQYF
TGTGCCAGCAGCTTAGAGGGACAGGACACAGATACGCAGTATTTT
>few|.|TRBV29-1|TRBJ2-2
CSVGGHSAGELFF
TGCAGCGTGGGGGGACATTCCGCCGGGGAGCTGTTTTTT
>.|.|TRBV15|TRBJ1-5
CATSRGGPGQPQHF
TGTGCCACCAGCAGAGGGGGACCGGGACAGCCCCAGCATTTT
>few|.|TRBV6-2/TRBV6-3|TRBJ2-7
CASNVYEQYF
TGTGCCAGCAATGTCTACGAGCAGTACTTC
>.|.|TRBV12-3/TRBV12-4|TRBJ1-1
CASSWGSTEAFF
TGTGCCAGCAGTTGGGGTTCCACTGAAGCTTTCTTT
>few|TRBD1|TRBV15|TRBJ2-3
CATSVLGGTGESDTQYF
TGTGCCACCAGCGTATTGGGGGGGACAGGGGAATCTGATACGCAGTATTTT
>.|.|TRBV11-3|TRBJ2-5
CASSLRQEETQYF
TGTGCCAGCAGCTTACGACAGGAAGAGACCCAGTACTTC
>.|.|TRBV5-1|TRBJ1-2
CASSLDSRQTNYGYTF
TGCGCCAGCAGCTTGGATAGCAGGCAAACTAACTATGGCTACACCTTC
>few|TRBD1|TRBV20-1|TRBJ2-7
CSAPGQGAYEQYF
TGCAGTGCCCCAGGACAGGGGGCCTACGAGCAGTACTTC
>few|TRBD1|TRBV7-9|TRBJ1-6
CASTTGTGGLSPLHF
TGTGCCAGCACCACCGGGACAGGGGGCCTGTCACCCCTCCACTTT
>.|TRBD1|TRBV4-3|TRBJ1-1
CASSLARTGGTEAFF
TGCGCCAGCAGCCTCGCTAGGACAGGGGGCACTGAAGCTTTCTTT
>.|.|TRBV27|TRBJ1-5
CARELGHQPQHF
TGTGCCAGGGAACTTGGTCATCAGCCCCAGCATTTT
>.|TRBD2|TRBV20-1|TRBJ2-5
CSAGLAGGQETQYF
TGCAGTGCTGGACTAGCGGGAGGCCAAGAGACCCAGTACTTC
>.|.|TRBV27|TRBJ2-3
CASSPWEFTDTQYF
TGTGCCAGCAGCCCGTGGGAGTTTACAGATACGCAGTATTTT
>.|.|TRBV7-8|TRBJ2-1
CASSVTTASSYNEQFF
TGTGCCAGCAGCGTAACGACAGCGAGCTCCTACAATGAGCAGTTCTTC
>.|.|TRBV24-1|TRBJ1-5
CATTGHQPQHF
TGTGCCACCACTGGCCACCAGCCCCAGCATTTT
>.|TRBD2|TRBV2|TRBJ2-1
CASSDRLAGRNEQFF
TGTGCCAGCAGTGATCGCCTAGCGGGACGGAATGAGCAGTTCTTC
>.|TRBD2|TRBV7-3|TRBJ2-3
CASSFGLANTDTQYF
TGTGCCAGCAGCTTCGGACTAGCGAACACAGATACGCAGTATTTT
>.|.|TRBV29-1|TRBJ1-2
CSAGILYGYTF
TGCAGCGCCGGAATTCTCTATGGCTACACCTTC
>.|.|TRBV7-6|TRBJ2-1
CASSALGAYNEQFF
TGTGCCAGCAGCGCCTTGGGCGCCTACAATGAGCAGTTCTTC
>few|.|TRBV7-8|TRBJ1-5
CASSPGQVVPQHF
TGTGCCAGCAGCCCCGGCCAGGTGGTTCCCCAGCATTTT
>few|TRBD1|TRBV6-5|TRBJ1-1
CASSYRKGEGQGIEAFF
TGTGCCAGCAGTTACCGTAAGGGCGAGGGACAGGGGATTGAAGCTTTCTTT
>.|.|TRBV20-1|TRBJ2-1
CSASDRYEQFF
TGCAGTGCTAGCGATAGATATGAGCAGTTCTTC
>.|TRBD2|TRBV6-5|TRBJ2-3
CASYSGESTDTQYF
TGTGCCAGCTATAGCGGGGAAAGCACAGATACGCAGTATTTT
>.|TRBD1|TRBV7-2|TRBJ2-5
CASSPRTGGEETQYF
TGTGCCAGCAGCCCCCGGACAGGGGGCGAAGAGACCCAGTACTTC
>.|TRBD2|TRBV12-3/TRBV12-4|TRBJ2-3
CASSQGTSGSWGTDTQYF
TGTGCCAGCAGCCAAGGGACTAGCGGGAGTTGGGGCACAGATACGCAGTATTTT
>.|.|TRBV4-3|TRBJ1-1
CASSQVAVNTEAFF
TGCGCCAGCAGCCAAGTCGCTGTGAACACTGAAGCTTTCTTT
>few|.|TRBV7-2|TRBJ2-1
CASSLNAQPHNEQFF
TGTGCCAGCAGCTTAAACGCACAGCCCCACAATGAGCAGTTCTTC
>.|TRBD1|TRBV6-2/TRBV6-3|TRBJ1-1
CASSFTGGWTEAFF
TGTGCCAGCAGCTTTACAGGGGGCTGGACTGAAGCTTTCTTT
>few|.|TRBV9|TRBJ1-6
CASSVAPSAQMGSPLHF
TGTGCCAGCAGCGTGGCCCCTTCCGCCCAAATGGGTTCACCCCTCCACTTT
>.|.|TRBV6-1|TRBJ2-5
CASKAAEVMKTQYF
TGTGCCAGCAAAGCCGCGGAGGTTATGAAGACCCAGTACTTC
>few|.|TRBV7-9|TRBJ1-2
CASSFKARGNGYTF
TGTGCCAGCAGCTTTAAGGCGAGGGGGAATGGCTACACCTTC
>few|.|TRBV6-5|TRBJ1-5
CASSYRAGGSQPQHF
TGTGCCAGCAGTTACCGGGCAGGAGGGAGTCAGCCCCAGCATTTT
>.|.|TRBV19|TRBJ1-1
CASSIRTGFEAFF
TGTGCCAGTAGTATAAGAACAGGGTTTGAAGCTTTCTTT
>many|TRBD2|TRBV6-5|TRBJ2-2
CASSFSGTRTGELFF
TGTGCCAGCAGTTTCTCCGGGACTAGAACTGGGGAGCTGTTTTTT
>.|.|TRBV30|TRBJ2-2
CAWSKGNGELFF
TGTGCCTGGAGTAAGGGGAACGGGGAGCTGTTTTTT
>.|.|TRBV27|TRBJ1-2
CASSLVGHLQVKGYTF
TGTGCCAGCAGTTTAGTCGGTCACCTTCAGGTGAAGGGCTACACCTTC